The 3 T cell receptor beta chains presented below share a single source sample, sequenced in a study of T-cell reconstitution after alpha-beta-depleted transplantation in children. Unique molecular identifiers were incorporated into the prepared TCRbeta library. TCRdb fed the PCR reads into MiXCR, producing one record per CDR3 protein. The sample lists about 470,000 distinct CDR3 sequences; 43% were seen once. This material consisted of PBMCs, taken before TCRalphabeta/CD19-depleted stem cell transplant. The source is a girl under 10 years old with aplastic anemia, due to receive a stem cell transplant.

This clonotype appeared many times. This chain uses TRBV20-1 with TRBJ2-1; 11 bases agree with TRBD2. V shed 6 bases, J shed 9 bases, and the junction held 10 bases outside the gene matches. The germline V gene has CDR1 DFQATT and CDR2 SNEGSKA (reference sequence). The CDR3 length is 14 residues. The CDR3 coding sequence is TGCAGTGCAAAGGAGTCTAGCGGGAGGTTTGAGCAGTTCTTC. It yields the protein CSAKESSGRFEQFF.

This chain connects TRBV29-1 to TRBJ2-7; TRBD2 aligns across 11 bases. This CDR3 has 15 amino acids. The V gene's germline CDR1 is SQVTM and CDR2 ANQGSEA. V lost 4 bases to trimming and J lost 4 bases; unmatched junction nucleotides: 9. The CDR3 protein is CSVAVVRTSGYEQYF. The CDR3, as DNA: TGCAGCGTTGCAGTGGTGCGGACTAGCGGGTACGAGCAGTACTTC.

This clonotype showed up many times. V usage is TRBV25-1 and J usage is TRBJ2-1, with D possibly being TRBD2 (5 bases). V was pared by 3 bases and J by 6 bases, with 21 bases between. Looked up from germline, CDR1 is MGHDK and CDR2 is SYGVNS. This CDR3 has 17 residues. The chain's CDR3 is CASSDFPRRSRSNEQFF. The CDR3 DNA is TGTGCCAGCAGTGATTTCCCCAGGAGGTCGAGAAGCAATGAGCAGTTCTTC.